The present entry profiles one T cell receptor beta chain with its context. These data belong to a study of blood T cell repertoires in COVID-19. Study-wide background: Samples taken during acute and convalescent COVID-19 were collected in the United States, Italy and Spain. T cells, B-cell-depleted T cells, or PBMCs supplied cDNA or gDNA.

Germline CDR1 reads SGHTS; CDR2 reads YDEGEE. V lost 4 bases and J 4 bases, leaving 20 bases between the germline ends. This CDR3 spans 16 amino acids. In the original analysis: Nucleated cell number was recorded as an estimate derived from reference gene primer amplification. Clones were read by immunoSEQ multiplex PCR, and TCRdb kept only the in-frame ones, dropping some. V, J and clone size are those of that table, while D and trimming were read from the DNA. The data show fewer than 300,000 clones, about 80% seen once. V is TRBV5-8 and J is TRBJ1-1; D is undetermined. Material for sequencing was peripheral blood. The receptor comes from a woman aged 50 to 60 who had recovered from COVID-19. CDR3 loop: CASSAGRRTDGTEAFF. In DNA, the CDR3 is TGTGCCAGCAGCGCGGGGAGGAGGACGGACGGCACTGAAGCTTTCTTT.